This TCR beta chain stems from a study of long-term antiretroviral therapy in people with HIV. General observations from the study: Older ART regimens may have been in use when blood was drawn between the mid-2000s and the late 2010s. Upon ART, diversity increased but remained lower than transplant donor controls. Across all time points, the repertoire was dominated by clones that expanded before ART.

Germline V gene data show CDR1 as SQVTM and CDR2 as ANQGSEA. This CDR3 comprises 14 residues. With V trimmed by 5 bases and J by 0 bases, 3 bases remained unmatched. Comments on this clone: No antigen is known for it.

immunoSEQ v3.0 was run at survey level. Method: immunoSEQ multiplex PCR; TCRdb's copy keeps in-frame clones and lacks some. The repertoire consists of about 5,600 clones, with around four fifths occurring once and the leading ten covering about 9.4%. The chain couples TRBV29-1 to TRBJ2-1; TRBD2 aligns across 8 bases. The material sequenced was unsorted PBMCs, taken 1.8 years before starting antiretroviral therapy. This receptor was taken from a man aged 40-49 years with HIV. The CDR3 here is CSVSSGSSYNEQFF. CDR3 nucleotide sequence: TGCAGCGTTTCAAGCGGGAGCTCCTACAATGAGCAGTTCTTC.